The clone carrying this T cell receptor (beta chain) occurred a few times. The antigen is undetermined. TCRdb called the reads again in MiXCR, with one record for every CDR3 protein. The profile shows roughly 990,000 distinct CDR3 sequences, more than 25% of them singletons. This specimen belongs to a study of T cell repertoires in cytomegalovirus infection. For the study at large: The authors relied on CMV epitopes, both recently identified HLA-C-restricted and well-studied HLA-B-restricted. Public TCR beta signatures marked donors with CMV infection and the matching HLA. Findings of the study overall: Totalled public TCR beta family frequency picked out people who carried CMV plus the relevant HLA. Across the ex vivo response, the dominant clonotypes were HLA-C-restricted CMV-specific TCR beta clonotypes.

Germline V lookup: CDR1 LNHDA, CDR2 SQIVND (reference sequence). The ends were cut back, 5 bases at V and 11 bases at J, with 21 bases in the middle. The CDR3 sequence is 14 residues long. The sample consisted of cultured CD8+ T cells from PBMCs, taken from culture after CMV antigen stimulation. This TCR was sampled from a human donor in good health (CMV status not recorded). Some clones in this sample may be carry-over from other donors' samples. The chain joins TRBV19 to TRBJ1-1, with D possibly matching TRBD1 (6 bases). In nucleotides, the CDR3 is TGTGCCAGTAGTTCCTCATTGGCAGGGGATCGGGCTTTCTTT. This encodes CASSSSLAGDRAFF. Drawing the rest from reference TRBV19 and TRBJ1-1, the complete variable domain is DGGITQSPKYLFRKEGQNVTLSCEQNLNHDAMYWYRQDPGQGLRLIYYSQIVNDFQKGDIAEGYSVSREKKESFPLTVTSAQKNPTAFYLCASSSSLAGDRAFFGQGTRLTVV.